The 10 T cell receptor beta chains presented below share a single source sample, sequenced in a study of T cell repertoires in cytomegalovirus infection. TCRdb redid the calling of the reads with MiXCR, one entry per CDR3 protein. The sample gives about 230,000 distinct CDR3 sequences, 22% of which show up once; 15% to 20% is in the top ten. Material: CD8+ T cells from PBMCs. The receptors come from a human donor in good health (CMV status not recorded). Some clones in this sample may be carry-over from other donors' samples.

The CDR3, as DNA: TGTGCCAGCAGCCCCACCCAGGGGGCGCGGTACGAGCAGTACTTC. Protein sequence: CASSPTQGARYEQYF. This chain uses TRBV11-2 with TRBJ2-7, with TRBD1 matching 8 bases. J lost 4 bases, V lost 5 bases, and 10 bases had no gene match. The CDR3 has 15 residues. The germline gives CDR1 SGHAT, CDR2 FQNNGV.

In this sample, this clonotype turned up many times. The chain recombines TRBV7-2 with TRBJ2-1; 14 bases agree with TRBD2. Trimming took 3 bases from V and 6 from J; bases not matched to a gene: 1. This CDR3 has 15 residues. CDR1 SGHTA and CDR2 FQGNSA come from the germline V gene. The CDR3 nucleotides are TGTGCCAGCAGCTTTGGACTAGCGGGGGGCAATGAGCAGTTCTTC. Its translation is CASSFGLAGGNEQFF.

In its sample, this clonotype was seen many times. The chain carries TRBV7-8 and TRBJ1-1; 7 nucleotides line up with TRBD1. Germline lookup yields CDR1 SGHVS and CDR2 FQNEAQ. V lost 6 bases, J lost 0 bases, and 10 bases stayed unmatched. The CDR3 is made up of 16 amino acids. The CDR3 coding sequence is TGTGCCAGCAGTCCCAGGGGGGGGCCGATGAACACTGAAGCTTTCTTT. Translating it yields CASSPRGGPMNTEAFF.

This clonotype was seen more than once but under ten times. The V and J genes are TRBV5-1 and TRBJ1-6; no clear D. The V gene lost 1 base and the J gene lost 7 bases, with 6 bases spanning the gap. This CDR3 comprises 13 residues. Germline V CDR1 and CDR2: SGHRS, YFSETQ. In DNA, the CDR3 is TGCGCCAGCAGCTTGACAGACAATTCACCCCTCCACTTT. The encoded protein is CASSLTDNSPLHF.

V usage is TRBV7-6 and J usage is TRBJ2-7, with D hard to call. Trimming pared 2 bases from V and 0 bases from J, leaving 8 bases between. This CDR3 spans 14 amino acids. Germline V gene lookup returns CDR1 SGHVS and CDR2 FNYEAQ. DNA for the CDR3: TGTGCCAGCAGCTTATCGGTTACCTCCTACGAGCAGTACTTC. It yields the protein CASSLSVTSYEQYF.

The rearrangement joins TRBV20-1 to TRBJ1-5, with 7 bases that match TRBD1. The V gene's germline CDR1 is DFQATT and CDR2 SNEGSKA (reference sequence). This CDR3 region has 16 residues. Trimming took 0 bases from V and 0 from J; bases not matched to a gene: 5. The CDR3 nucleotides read TGCAGTGCTAGAGACGGACAGGACTATAGCAATCAGCCCCAGCATTTT. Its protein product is CSARDGQDYSNQPQHF.

DNA for the CDR3: TGTGCCAGCAGTTACTCGGGGGAGGGCAATGAGCAGTTCTTC. It yields the protein CASSYSGEGNEQFF. J is TRBJ2-1 and V is TRBV6-5; TRBD2 matches at 7 bases. Germline V gene sequence: CDR1 MNHEY, CDR2 SVGAGI. The length of the CDR3 is 14 residues. V lost 0 bases and J lost 6; bases outside the gene matches: 2.

The CDR3 region is CASSFRGPGAYGYTF. CDR3 nucleotides: TGTGCCAGCAGTTTTCGGGGGCCGGGAGCCTATGGCTACACCTTC. This rearrangement joins TRBV28 to TRBJ1-2, with a possible D match to TRBD1 (6 bases). V was clipped by 3 bases and J by 4 bases, with 15 bases between them. The CDR3 contains 15 residues. Germline assignment: CDR1 MDHEN and CDR2 SYDVKM.

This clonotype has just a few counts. The CDR3 nucleotides are TGTGCCAGCAGTGAACAGGAGGGGGCCGGTGGAAACACCATATATTTT. As protein: CASSEQEGAGGNTIYF. V and J are TRBV6-1 and TRBJ1-3, with 7 bases matching TRBD1. This CDR3 is built from 16 residues. Germline values: CDR1 MNHNS, CDR2 SASEGT. V was clipped by 2 bases and J by 3 bases; unmatched bases: 7.

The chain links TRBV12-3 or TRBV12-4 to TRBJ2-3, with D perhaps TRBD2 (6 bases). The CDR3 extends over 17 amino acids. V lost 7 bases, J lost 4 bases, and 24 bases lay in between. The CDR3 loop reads CASTMTWNRRRADTQYF. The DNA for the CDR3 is TGTGCCAGCACAATGACATGGAACAGGAGGAGGGCAGATACGCAGTATTTT.